This entry describes one TCR beta chain. The CDR3 is 15 residues long. The germline gives CDR1 SGHDT, CDR2 YYEEEE. V shed 0 bases and J 5 bases; nucleotides not matched to a gene: 7. The data derive from a study of blood T cell repertoires in COVID-19. Seattle cases were enrolled at active infection and followed longitudinally. Method: immunoSEQ multiplex PCR; TCRdb's copy keeps in-frame clones and lacks some. The table includes 300,000 to 350,000 clones, 88% detected once. The receptor was isolated from a woman aged 25 to 45 with COVID-19, enrolled during active disease. This chain joins TRBV5-6 and TRBJ1-1; TRBD1 aligns across 7 bases. The sample consisted of peripheral blood. Here the CDR3 DNA reads TGTGCCAGCAGCTTGGTAGGGGGCGCGGGAACTGAAGCTTTCTTT. As protein: CASSLVGGAGTEAFF.